The TCR beta chain described here comes from a study of cytomegalovirus exposure and HLA in healthy donors. Study-level results: The authors considered a cluster of highly shared sequence variants likely to be a sequencing artifact. In a later analysis, TCR association rates varied by HLA locus: DRB1 most, HLA-C fewest. Diagnosis of cytomegalovirus status made by the classifier reportedly showed high specificity and sensitivity.

On this clone: Its antigen remains unknown.

Though nominally healthy at sampling, donors likely had unrecorded immune exposures. The CDR3 is 17 residues long. J lost 0 bases, V lost 4 bases, and 9 bases had no gene match. Germline V gene sequence: CDR1 MGHRA, CDR2 YSYEKL. Primers included in the PCR were 60 Vbeta and 13 Jbeta primers. The data were produced by immunoSEQ multiplex PCR, yet TCRdb's version contains in-frame clones alone and is incomplete. Here the sample spans 200,000 to 250,000 clones, roughly 84% being singletons. The chain links TRBV4-1 to TRBJ2-5; 9 bases agree with TRBD2. The sample was PBMCs. The TCR sequence derives from a human donor in good health. The CDR3 here is CASSLSSSGAYQETQYF. CDR3 coding DNA: TGCGCCAGCAGCCTCTCCTCTAGCGGGGCGTACCAAGAGACCCAGTACTTC.